This entry describes one T cell receptor (beta chain). This entry comes from a study of control samples from healthy donors and cancer patients. Profiling relied on immunoSEQ multiplex PCR, and the TCRdb table lists in-frame clones only, not all of them. The sample includes 70,000 to 100,000 clones, roughly nine tenths of them seen just once. CDR3 length: 17 amino acids. Per the germline V gene, CDR1 is KGHDR and CDR2 is SFDVKD. The V segment lost 3 bases and the J segment 1 base; nucleotides outside the gene matches: 6. The source material was blood. J is TRBJ2-1 and V is TRBV24-1, with 9 bases lining up with TRBD2. This TCR came from a man between 45 and 60 years old in good health. Here the CDR3 DNA reads TGTGCCACCAGTGATCTACTTAGCGGGGGATCCTACAATGAGCAGTTCTTC. Amino acids: CATSDLLSGGSYNEQFF.